A selection of T cell receptor beta chains follows, all from one sample in a study of OX40 agonist ivuxolimab in advanced cancers. The data were produced by immunoSEQ multiplex PCR, yet TCRdb's version contains in-frame clones alone and is incomplete. The table lists about 90,000 clones, roughly 91% of them singletons. The sequenced sample was CD4+ or CD8+ T cells sorted from blood, obtained in a trial of the OX40 agonist ivuxolimab. The source is an adult with an advanced solid tumor such as melanoma, head and neck, liver or kidney cancer. CDR3s include the opening cysteine and the closing phenylalanine or tryptophan. A D gene is named only where the DNA matches it firmly. The size entry is marked missing in some rows and otherwise reads once, few, many or a size class.

j_call clone_size d_call v_call cdr3_aa cdr3_nt
TRBJ1-1 . . TRBV5-1 CASSLGARGTEAFF TGCGCCAGCAGCTTGGGGGCGCGAGGAACTGAAGCTTTCTTT
TRBJ2-5 . TRBD1 TRBV6-5 CASSRHTGGAKTQYF TGTGCCAGCAGTCGCCACACAGGGGGCGCGAAGACCCAGTACTTC
TRBJ1-6 . . TRBV10-3 CAISEMRESPLHF TGTGCCATCAGTGAAATGAGGGAGTCACCCCTCCACTTT
TRBJ2-7 . . TRBV5-1 CASSLFSGSYEQYF TGCGCCAGCAGCTTGTTTAGCGGCTCCTACGAGCAGTACTTC
TRBJ2-1 . TRBD2 TRBV19 CATGRGSPGLVGNEQFF TGTGCCACGGGGAGGGGAAGTCCTGGACTAGTAGGGAATGAGCAGTTCTTC
TRBJ1-5 . . TRBV2 CASTRGRDNQPQHF TGTGCCAGCACCCGAGGCAGGGACAATCAGCCCCAGCATTTT
TRBJ2-7 . . TRBV28 CASMGGHSYEQYF TGTGCCAGCATGGGGGGCCATTCCTACGAGCAGTACTTC
TRBJ2-1 . . TRBV2 CASSERGSYNEQFF TGTGCCAGCAGTGAGCGGGGTTCCTACAATGAGCAGTTCTTC
TRBJ2-2 . . TRBV27 CASTSGPRGEGTGELFF TGTGCCAGCACTTCGGGCCCCAGGGGCGAGGGAACCGGGGAGCTGTTTTTT
TRBJ2-5 . TRBD2 TRBV28 CASSLRGAGVETQYF TGTGCCAGCAGTTTGAGAGGAGCGGGAGTTGAGACCCAGTACTTC
TRBJ2-7 once . TRBV18 CASSPGGGGSYEQYF TGTGCCAGCTCACCAGGAGGGGGGGGCTCCTACGAGCAGTACTTC
TRBJ2-1 . TRBD2 TRBV18 CASSPYGLAGVEQFF TGTGCCAGCTCACCCTACGGACTAGCGGGAGTTGAGCAGTTCTTC
TRBJ1-4 . TRBD1 TRBV6-5 CASSRNRGSNEKLFF TGTGCCAGCAGTCGAAACAGGGGCTCTAATGAAAAACTGTTTTTT
TRBJ1-3 . . TRBV5-6 CASAEAGVGNTIYF TGTGCCAGCGCGGAGGCTGGGGTGGGAAACACCATATATTTT
TRBJ2-2 . . TRBV28 CASSFWAATSNTGELFF TGTGCCAGCAGTTTCTGGGCGGCGACGTCGAACACCGGGGAGCTGTTTTTT
TRBJ2-3 . . TRBV7-2 CASSLGPDTQYF TGTGCCAGCAGCTTGGGCCCAGATACGCAGTATTTT
TRBJ2-1 . TRBD1 TRBV4-2 CASSRGGDRDYNEQFF TGTGCCAGCAGCCGGGGCGGGGACAGGGATTACAATGAGCAGTTCTTC
TRBJ2-7 . . TRBV7-2 CASSYPHSYEQYF TGTGCCAGCAGCTACCCCCACTCCTACGAGCAGTACTTC
TRBJ2-4 . . TRBV9 CASSVGPRGRAKNIQYF TGTGCCAGCAGCGTAGGTCCGAGGGGCCGAGCCAAAAACATTCAGTACTTC
TRBJ2-7 . TRBD2 TRBV15 CATSSSGTSGPYEQYF TGTGCCACCAGCAGCTCCGGGACTAGCGGGCCTTACGAGCAGTACTTC
TRBJ2-3 . . TRBV10-3 CAISDGTNTQYF TGTGCCATCAGTGACGGGACGAATACGCAGTATTTT
TRBJ2-5 . . TRBV28 CASSAGQHQETQYF TGTGCCAGCAGTGCCGGACAGCATCAAGAGACCCAGTACTTC
TRBJ2-3 . TRBD2 TRBV28 CLAGAPTDTQYF TGTCTAGCGGGAGCTCCCACAGATACGCAGTATTTT